A single sample gave rise to the 19 T cell receptor beta chains below, sequenced in a study of Graves' ophthalmopathy and Graves' hyperthyroidism. The TCR beta CDR3 regions underwent amplification from RNA transcripts. First-round RT-PCR employed HTBI primers, with a second-round multiplex PCR after it. Each CDR3 protein gets one entry after TCRdb re-called the multiplex PCR reads with MiXCR. The table shows 260,000 or so distinct CDR3 sequences, with around 45% occurring only once. The sequenced material came from peripheral blood. These receptor sequences come from an adult man with Graves' ophthalmopathy.

The chain is built from TRBV5-1 and TRBJ2-7; 10 bases align to TRBD1. This CDR3 region has 14 residues. CDR1 is SGHRS, CDR2 YFSETQ, per germline. V lost 4 bases, J lost 5 bases, and 6 bases stayed unmatched. CDR3 coding DNA: TGCGCCAGCAGCCCGGGACAGGGGATCGACGAGCAGTACTTC. As protein: CASSPGQGIDEQYF.

This clonotype was observed once. J is TRBJ2-3 and V is TRBV9; D call uncertain. The CDR3 is 13 residues long. Germline V gives CDR1 SGDLS, CDR2 YYNGEE. The germline V and J ends were trimmed by 0 bases and 6 bases, with 8 bases remaining between them. This CDR3 reads CASSVVSADTQYF. CDR3 DNA: TGTGCCAGCAGCGTAGTCAGCGCCGATACGCAGTATTTT.

V is TRBV2 and J is TRBJ2-5; 7 nucleotides agree with TRBD1. The CDR3 has 13 residues. Germline CDR1 and CDR2: SNHLY and FYNNEI. V lost 6 bases, J lost 1 base, and 2 bases stayed unmatched. The CDR3 DNA reads TGTGCCAGCAGACGACAGGGCCAAGAGACCCAGTACTTC. Encoded protein: CASRRQGQETQYF.

The V gene is TRBV7-9, the J gene TRBJ1-2; D possibly corresponds to TRBD1 (6 bases). Looked up from germline, CDR1 is SEHNR and CDR2 is FQNEAQ (reference sequence). The length of the CDR3 is 15 residues. Trimming shortened V by 5 bases and J by 0 bases, and 13 bases separated the two germline ends. CDR3 coding DNA: TGTGCCAGCAGCGAATCCTGGACAGCTAACTATGGCTACACCTTC. It translates to CASSESWTANYGYTF. Using reference TRBV7-9 and TRBJ1-2 for the parts outside the CDR3, the full variable domain is DTGVSQNPRHKITKRGQNVTFRCDPISEHNRLYWYRQTLGQGPEFLTYFQNEAQLEKSRLLSDRFSAERPKGSFSTLEIQRTEQGDSAMYLCASSESWTANYGYTFGSGTRLTVV.

There are a few counts of this clonotype. This chain connects TRBV9 to TRBJ2-7; no reliable D call. This CDR3 spans 13 amino acids. Per germline, CDR1 SGDLS and CDR2 YYNGEE. V lost 4 bases to trimming and J lost 0 bases, with 8 bases between them. The CDR3 DNA reads TGTGCCAGCAGCCCTTACAACTCCTACGAGCAGTACTTC. Translated: CASSPYNSYEQYF.

This clonotype turned up a few times. V gene TRBV19 combines with J gene TRBJ1-2; D is ambiguous. The CDR3 is 15 residues long. V lost 5 bases, J lost 2 bases, and 15 bases lay in between. CDR1 is LNHDA, CDR2 SQIVND, per germline (reference sequence). CDR3 sequence (DNA): TGTGCCAGTAGTGTCCCAGAAAGGTCCAACTATGGCTACACCTTC. Protein: CASSVPERSNYGYTF.

This clonotype came up a few times. The V gene is TRBV12-3 or TRBV12-4, the J gene TRBJ2-7, with 7 bases matching TRBD1. This CDR3 comprises 12 residues. V trimming: 10 bases; J trimming: 2 bases; junction bases outside the gene matches: 5. The CDR3 protein is CATRTGPYEQYF. The CDR3 region has the DNA TGTGCCACCCGGACAGGCCCCTACGAGCAGTACTTC.

Details on this clonotype: A single base separates this from a much larger clone, so it may be a read error. This chain joins TRBV24-1 and TRBJ2-3; the match to TRBD1 covers 7 bases. Germline CDR1 KGHDR, CDR2 SFDVKD. The CDR3 runs to 18 residues. The CDR3 spells CATSATTGMGIRTDTRYF. The CDR3 coding sequence is TGTGCCACCAGTGCGACGACAGGGATGGGGATCCGCACAGATACGCGGTATTTT.

This clonotype was counted between two and nine times. The chain combines TRBV2 with TRBJ1-5; D may be TRBD1 (6 bases). Trimming cost V 7 bases and J 5 bases, with 9 bases left between them. The CDR3 extends over 12 amino acids. Germline V gene sequence: CDR1 SNHLY, CDR2 FYNNEI. The CDR3 bases are TGTGCCAGCACAGGGGCTCATCAGCCCCAGCATTTT. Translated, it gives CASTGAHQPQHF.

This rearrangement joins TRBV5-1 to TRBJ2-5; D is unclear. The ends were cut back, 1 base at V and 4 bases at J, with 5 bases in the middle. This CDR3 has 12 residues. Looked up from germline, CDR1 is SGHRS and CDR2 is YFSETQ. CDR3 amino acids: CASSLNLETQYF. CDR3 bases: TGCGCCAGCAGCTTGAATCTAGAGACCCAGTACTTC.

This clonotype was detected ten times or more. This rearrangement joins TRBV25-1 to TRBJ1-2; D perhaps matches TRBD1 (5 bases). The germline V and J ends were trimmed by 2 bases and 4 bases, with 11 bases remaining between them. This CDR3 comprises 14 residues. The germline V gene encodes CDR1 MGHDK and CDR2 SYGVNS. CDR3 coding DNA: TGTGCCAGCAGTGAAGAGGGGCTTGGCTATGGCTACACCTTC. This codes for CASSEEGLGYGYTF.

This clonotype has just a few counts. CDR3 in amino acids: CASSLSHPNYGYTF. The DNA for the CDR3 is TGTGCCAGCAGCTTAAGCCACCCTAACTATGGCTACACCTTC. The chain couples TRBV7-3 to TRBJ1-2, with unresolved D. The CDR3 contains 14 residues. V lost 1 base to trimming and J lost 0 bases, with 6 bases between them. Germline V gene lookup returns CDR1 SGHTA and CDR2 FQGTGA.

The CDR3 bases are TGTGCCAGCACCTTACAGGGGGCTCACACTGAAGCTTTCTTT. It specifies CASTLQGAHTEAFF. The J gene is TRBJ1-1, the V gene TRBV6-5; 9 bases are a match to TRBD1. CDR3 length: 14 amino acids. Germline CDR1 and CDR2: MNHEY and SVGAGI. V was pared by 7 bases and J by 3 bases, with 6 bases of the junction left unmatched.

The CDR3 spells CSVEDRDRLYEQYF. The DNA of the CDR3 is TGCAGCGTTGAAGATCGGGACAGGCTCTACGAGCAGTACTTC. This chain connects TRBV29-1 to TRBJ2-7; 8 bases are shared with TRBD1. CDR3 size: 14 residues. V lost 0 bases to trimming and J lost 3 bases; unmatched junction nucleotides: 4. Per the germline V gene, CDR1 is SQVTM and CDR2 is ANQGSEA.

A few counts support this clonotype. This chain connects TRBV6-6 to TRBJ1-1; D uncertain. Germline CDR1 MNHNY, CDR2 SVGAGI (reference sequence). This CDR3 contains 14 residues. Deletions cut 5 bases from V and 3 bases from J, with 13 bases between. This CDR3 is CASSKGRVDTEAFF. The CDR3 DNA reads as TGTGCCAGCAGTAAGGGCCGAGTAGACACTGAAGCTTTCTTT.

The chain recombines TRBV10-3 with TRBJ2-2, with 8 bases matching TRBD1. This CDR3 has 17 residues. With V trimmed by 0 bases and J by 6 bases, 9 bases remained unmatched. Germline-derived CDR1 and CDR2 are ENHRY and SYGVKD. The CDR3 region has the DNA TGTGCCATCAGTGAGTCCCGGACAGGGAAGAGTGCCGGGGAGCTGTTTTTT. It encodes CAISESRTGKSAGELFF.

This sequence joins TRBV5-1 and TRBJ1-1, with a weak D call TRBD1 (6 bases). In germline, CDR1 is SGHRS, CDR2 YFSETQ. V lost 4 bases and J lost 0, with 10 bases in between. CDR3 length equals 14 residues. CDR3 residues: CASSTQGMNTEAFF. The CDR3 bases are TGCGCCAGCAGCACACAGGGTATGAACACTGAAGCTTTCTTT.

This CDR3 reads CSAITGGYGYTF. As DNA, the CDR3 is TGCAGTGCTATAACAGGGGGGTATGGCTACACCTTC. This chain links TRBV20-1 with TRBJ1-2; TRBD1 matches 8 bases. Germline assignment: CDR1 DFQATT and CDR2 SNEGSKA (reference sequence). The CDR3 loop spans 12 amino acids. The J segment lost 5 bases and the V segment lost 4 bases, leaving 3 bases of the junction unmatched.

The chain is built from TRBV14 and TRBJ2-2; no clear D. This CDR3 is 15 amino acids long. Trimming removed 3 bases at V and 1 base at J, with 9 bases between. Per germline, CDR1 SGHDN and CDR2 FVKESK. The CDR3 spells CASSHRTVNTGELFF. In DNA, the CDR3 is TGTGCCAGCAGCCATCGGACGGTGAACACCGGGGAGCTGTTTTTT. Filled out from reference TRBV14 and TRBJ2-2, the complete variable domain reads EAGVTQFPSHSVIEKGQTVTLRCDPISGHDNLYWYRRVMGKEIKFLLHFVKESKQDESGMPNNRFLAERTGGTYSTLKVQPAELEDSGVYFCASSHRTVNTGELFFGEGSRLTVL.